This T cell receptor beta chain is drawn from a study of early T cells in non-severe SARS-CoV-2 infection. Study conclusions and caveats: Matches to VDJdb favored anti-spike CD8 responses and missed private and CD4 specificities.

Points on this clonotype: Its target is not known.

The library protocol tagged individual cDNA molecules with unique molecular identifiers. TCRdb re-called the 5' RACE reads with MiXCR, one entry per CDR3 protein. The table records about 52,000 distinct CDR3 sequences, approximately 6.7% of them present only once. Trimming took 5 bases from V and 5 from J; bases not matched to a gene: 8. CDR3 length equals 15 residues. CDR1 is LNHDA, CDR2 SQIVND, per germline (reference sequence). Input material: whole blood. V usage is TRBV19 and J usage is TRBJ1-4, with 7 bases matching TRBD1. The TCR originated in an adult who was a healthcare worker with PCR-confirmed SARS-CoV-2 infection or an uninfected control (not recorded which). CDR3 loop: CASSPRDRRNEKLFF. The CDR3 DNA reads as TGTGCCAGTAGTCCAAGGGACAGAAGGAATGAAAAACTGTTTTTT.